Described below is a single T cell receptor beta chain sequence and its context. Its antigen is as yet unknown. RNA transcripts provided the source from which TCR beta CDR3 regions were amplified. The HTBI set primed first-round TCR CDR3 RT-PCR. From the multiplex PCR reads, TCRdb called clonotypes with MiXCR, one entry per CDR3 protein. The sample has hundreds of thousands of distinct CDR3 sequences, roughly 40% seen once; the top ten hold around 10%. The data were obtained in a study of T cells in Graves' hyperthyroidism and ophthalmopathy. Overall study findings and caveats: In validation, the model predicted ophthalmopathy. These predictions came a median about 6.5 months before onset.

V was pared by 6 bases and J by 3 bases, with 14 bases of the junction left unmatched. CDR1 DFQATT and CDR2 SNEGSKA come from the germline V gene (reference sequence). The CDR3 is 16 residues long. This chain uses TRBV20-1 with TRBJ2-3; 8 positions match TRBD2. The receptor was isolated from a man in his late teens or twenties with Graves' hyperthyroidism. Specimen: blood. The CDR3 protein is CSASSPRVAGTDTQYF. CDR3 in DNA: TGCAGTGCGTCCTCTCCGAGAGTAGCGGGGACAGATACGCAGTATTTT.